What follows is one TCR beta chain and its context. The primer mix had 60 Vbeta and 13 Jbeta primers. Sequencing used immunoSEQ multiplex PCR; TCRdb keeps in-frame clones, though not all of them. The data contain about 170,000 clones, roughly 72% of them singletons. This record comes from a study of cytomegalovirus exposure and HLA in healthy donors. Germline CDR1 MDHEN, CDR2 SYDVKM. CDR3 length equals 12 residues. V gave up 10 bases and J gave up 2 bases, with 11 bases separating them. Input material: PBMCs. The sequence was collected from a man between 40 and 49 years old in good health and CMV-seropositive. V is TRBV28 and J is TRBJ1-2; no clear D gene. This CDR3 is CATLPVNYGYTF. DNA for the CDR3: TGTGCCACTCTTCCCGTAAACTATGGCTACACCTTC.